This record concerns one TCR beta chain sequence. The antigen remains undetermined. The data were obtained in a study of T cell responses to AZD1222 COVID-19 vaccine. In germline, CDR1 is SGHDT, CDR2 YYEEEE. The CDR3 extends over 14 amino acids. V was clipped by 4 bases and J by 6 bases, with 16 bases between them. General study findings and limits: Spike regions recognized by vaccine-associated CD4 TCRs spanned the protein, led by 160-218 and 743-854.

The method was immunoSEQ multiplex PCR; TCRdb's version includes in-frame clones alone and lacks a portion of them. The sample includes 35,000 to 50,000 clones, around 77% of them seen just once. The TCR was taken from an adult who received the MenACWY meningococcal vaccine as a control. This specimen was peripheral blood, taken 28 days after the second dose of the MenACWY control vaccine. The V and J genes are TRBV5-6 and TRBJ1-2; possibly TRBD1 for D (5 bases). CDR3 in amino acids: CASSPPRRGDGYTF. Here the CDR3 DNA reads TGTGCCAGCAGCCCCCCGCGGAGGGGAGATGGCTACACCTTC.